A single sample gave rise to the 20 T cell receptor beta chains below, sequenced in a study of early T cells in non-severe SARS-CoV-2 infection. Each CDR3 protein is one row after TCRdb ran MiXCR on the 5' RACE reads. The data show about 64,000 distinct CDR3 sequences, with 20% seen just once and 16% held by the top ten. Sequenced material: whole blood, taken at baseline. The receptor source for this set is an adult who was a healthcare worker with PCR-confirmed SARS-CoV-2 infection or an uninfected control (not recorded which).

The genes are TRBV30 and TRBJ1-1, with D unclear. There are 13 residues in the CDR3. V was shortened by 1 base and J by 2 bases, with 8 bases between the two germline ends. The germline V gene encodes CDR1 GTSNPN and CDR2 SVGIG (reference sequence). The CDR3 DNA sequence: TGTGCCTGGAGTGGGTTGCTAAACACTGAAGCTTTCTTT. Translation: CAWSGLLNTEAFF.

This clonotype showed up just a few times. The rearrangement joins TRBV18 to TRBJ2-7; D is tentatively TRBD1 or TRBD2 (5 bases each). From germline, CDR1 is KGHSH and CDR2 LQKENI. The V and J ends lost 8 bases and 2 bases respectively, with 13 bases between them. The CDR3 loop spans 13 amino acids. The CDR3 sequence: CASRLGDPYEQYF. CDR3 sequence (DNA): TGTGCCAGCCGCCTAGGGGACCCCTACGAGCAGTACTTC.

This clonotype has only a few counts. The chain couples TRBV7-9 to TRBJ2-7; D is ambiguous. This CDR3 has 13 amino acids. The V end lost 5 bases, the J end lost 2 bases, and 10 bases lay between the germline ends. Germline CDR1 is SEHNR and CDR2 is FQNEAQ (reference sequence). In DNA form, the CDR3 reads TGTGCCAGCAGCCCCGGTAGTCCCTACGAGCAGTACTTC. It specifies CASSPGSPYEQYF. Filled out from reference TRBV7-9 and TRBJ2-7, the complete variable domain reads DTGVSQNPRHKITKRGQNVTFRCDPISEHNRLYWYRQTLGQGPEFLTYFQNEAQLEKSRLLSDRFSAERPKGSFSTLEIQRTEQGDSAMYLCASSPGSPYEQYFGPGTRLTVT.

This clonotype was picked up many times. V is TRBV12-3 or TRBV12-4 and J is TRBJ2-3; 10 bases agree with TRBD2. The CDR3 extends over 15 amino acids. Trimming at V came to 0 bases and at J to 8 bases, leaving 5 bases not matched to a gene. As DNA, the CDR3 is TGTGCCAGCAGTTTAGCCTTAGCGGGGGGACTTACGCAGTATTTT. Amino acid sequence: CASSLALAGGLTQYF.

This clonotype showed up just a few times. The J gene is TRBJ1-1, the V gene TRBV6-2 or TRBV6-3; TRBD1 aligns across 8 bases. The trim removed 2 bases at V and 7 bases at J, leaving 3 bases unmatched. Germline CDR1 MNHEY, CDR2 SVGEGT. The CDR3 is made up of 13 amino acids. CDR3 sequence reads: CASSYAGGVEAFF. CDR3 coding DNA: TGTGCCAGCAGTTACGCAGGGGGCGTTGAAGCTTTCTTT.

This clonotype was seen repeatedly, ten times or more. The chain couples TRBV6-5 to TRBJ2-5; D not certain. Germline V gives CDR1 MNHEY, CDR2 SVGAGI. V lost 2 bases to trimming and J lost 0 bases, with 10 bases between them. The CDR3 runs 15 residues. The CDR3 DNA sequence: TGTGCCAGCAGTTACGGGCCAAAGTACCAAGAGACCCAGTACTTC. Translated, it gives CASSYGPKYQETQYF.

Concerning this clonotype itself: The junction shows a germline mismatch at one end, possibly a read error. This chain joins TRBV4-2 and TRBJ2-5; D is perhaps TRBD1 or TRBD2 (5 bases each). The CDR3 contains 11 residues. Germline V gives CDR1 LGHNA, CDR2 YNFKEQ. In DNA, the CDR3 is TGTGCCAGCAGCCAAGAGGGGACCCAGTGCTTC. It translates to CASSQEGTQCF.

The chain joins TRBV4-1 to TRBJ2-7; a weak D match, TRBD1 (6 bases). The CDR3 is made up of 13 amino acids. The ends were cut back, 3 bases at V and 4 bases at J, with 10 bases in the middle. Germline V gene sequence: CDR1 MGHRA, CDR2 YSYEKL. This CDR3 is CASSHEDRYEQYF. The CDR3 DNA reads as TGCGCCAGCAGCCACGAGGACAGATACGAGCAGTACTTC.

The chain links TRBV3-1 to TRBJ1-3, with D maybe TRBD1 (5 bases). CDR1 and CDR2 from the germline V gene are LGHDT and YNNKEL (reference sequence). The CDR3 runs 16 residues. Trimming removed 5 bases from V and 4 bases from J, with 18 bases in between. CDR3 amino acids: CASSFGTARFGNTIYF. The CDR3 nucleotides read TGTGCCAGCAGCTTCGGGACGGCCCGCTTCGGAAACACCATATATTTT. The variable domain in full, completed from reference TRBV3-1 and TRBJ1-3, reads DTAVSQTPKYLVTQMGNDKSIKCEQNLGHDTMYWYKQDSKKFLKIMFSYNNKELIINETVPNRFSPKSPDKAHLNLHINSLELGDSAVYFCASSFGTARFGNTIYFGEGSWLTVV.

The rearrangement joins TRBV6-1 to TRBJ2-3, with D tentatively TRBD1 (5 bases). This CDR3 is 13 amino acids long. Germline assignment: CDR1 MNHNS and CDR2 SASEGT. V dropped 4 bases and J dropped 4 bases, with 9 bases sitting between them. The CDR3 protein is CASSGQGSDTQYF. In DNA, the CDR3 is TGTGCCAGCAGTGGGCAGGGCTCAGATACGCAGTATTTT.

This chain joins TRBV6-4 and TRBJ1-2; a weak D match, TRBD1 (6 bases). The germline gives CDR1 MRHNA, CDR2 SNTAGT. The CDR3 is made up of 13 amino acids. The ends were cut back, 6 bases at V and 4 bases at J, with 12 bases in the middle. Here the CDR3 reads CASSQTGSYGYTF. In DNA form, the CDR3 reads TGTGCCAGCAGCCAGACAGGTAGCTATGGCTACACCTTC.

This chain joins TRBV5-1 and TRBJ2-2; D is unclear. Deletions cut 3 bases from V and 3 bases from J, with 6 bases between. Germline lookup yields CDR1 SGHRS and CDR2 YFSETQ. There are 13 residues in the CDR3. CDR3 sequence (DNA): TGCGCCAGCAGCTGGGTGGACACCGGGGAGCTGTTTTTT. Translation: CASSWVDTGELFF.

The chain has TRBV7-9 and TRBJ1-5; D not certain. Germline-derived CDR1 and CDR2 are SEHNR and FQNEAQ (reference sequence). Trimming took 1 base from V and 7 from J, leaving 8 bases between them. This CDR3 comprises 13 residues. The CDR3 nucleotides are TGTGCCAGCAGCTTAGAGGAAGGGCAGCCCCAGCATTTT. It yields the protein CASSLEEGQPQHF. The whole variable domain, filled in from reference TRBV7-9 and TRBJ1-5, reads DTGVSQNPRHKITKRGQNVTFRCDPISEHNRLYWYRQTLGQGPEFLTYFQNEAQLEKSRLLSDRFSAERPKGSFSTLEIQRTEQGDSAMYLCASSLEEGQPQHFGDGTRLSIL.

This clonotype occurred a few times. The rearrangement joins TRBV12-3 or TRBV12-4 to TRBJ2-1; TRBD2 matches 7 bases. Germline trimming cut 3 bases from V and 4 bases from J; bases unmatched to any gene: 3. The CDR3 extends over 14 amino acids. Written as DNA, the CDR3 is TGTGCCAGCAGTTTTGGCGGGGGTTACAATGAGCAGTTCTTC. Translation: CASSFGGGYNEQFF.

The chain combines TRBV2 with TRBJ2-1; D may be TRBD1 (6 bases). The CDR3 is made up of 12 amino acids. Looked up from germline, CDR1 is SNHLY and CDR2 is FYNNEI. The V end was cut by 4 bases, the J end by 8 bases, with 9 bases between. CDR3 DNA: TGTGCCAGCAGTGGACAGGTGGATGAGCAGTTCTTC. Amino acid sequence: CASSGQVDEQFF. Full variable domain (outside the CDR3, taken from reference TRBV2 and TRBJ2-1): EPEVTQTPSHQVTQMGQEVILRCVPISNHLYFYWYRQILGQKVEFLVSFYNNEISEKSEIFDDQFSVERPDGSNFTLKIRSTKLEDSAMYFCASSGQVDEQFFGPGTRLTVL.

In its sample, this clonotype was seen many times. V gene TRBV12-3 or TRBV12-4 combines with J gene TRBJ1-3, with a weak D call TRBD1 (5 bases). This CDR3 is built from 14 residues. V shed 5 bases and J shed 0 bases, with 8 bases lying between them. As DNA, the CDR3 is TGTGCCAGCAGTCCAGGGTCCTCTGGAAACACCATATATTTT. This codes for CASSPGSSGNTIYF.

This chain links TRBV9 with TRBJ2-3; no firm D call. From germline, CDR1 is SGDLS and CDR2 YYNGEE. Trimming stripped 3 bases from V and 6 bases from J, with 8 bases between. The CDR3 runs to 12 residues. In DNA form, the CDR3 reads TGTGCCAGCAGCGCTAACGGGGATACGCAGTATTTT. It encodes CASSANGDTQYF. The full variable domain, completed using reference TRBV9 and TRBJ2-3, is DSGVTQTPKHLITATGQRVTLRCSPRSGDLSVYWYQQSLDQGLQFLIQYYNGEERAKGNILERFSAQQFPDLHSELNLSSLELGDSALYFCASSANGDTQYFGPGTRLTVL.

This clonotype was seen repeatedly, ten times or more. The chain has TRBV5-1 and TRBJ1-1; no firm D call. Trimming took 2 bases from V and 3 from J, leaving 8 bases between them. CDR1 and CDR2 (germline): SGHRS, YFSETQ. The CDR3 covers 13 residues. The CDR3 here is CASSLRFHTEAFF. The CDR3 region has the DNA TGCGCCAGCAGCTTAAGGTTTCACACTGAAGCTTTCTTT.

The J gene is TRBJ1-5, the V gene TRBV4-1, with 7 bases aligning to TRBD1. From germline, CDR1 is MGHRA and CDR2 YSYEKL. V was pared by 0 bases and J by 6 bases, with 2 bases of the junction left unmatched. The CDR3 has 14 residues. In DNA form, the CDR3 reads TGCGCCAGCAGCCAAGAAAGGGGGCTTCAGCCCCAGCATTTT. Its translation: CASSQERGLQPQHF.

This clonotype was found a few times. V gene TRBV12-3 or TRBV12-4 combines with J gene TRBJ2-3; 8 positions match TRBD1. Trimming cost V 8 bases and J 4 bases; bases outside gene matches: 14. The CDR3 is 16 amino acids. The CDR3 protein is CASQGARQGSSDTQYF. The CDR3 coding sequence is TGTGCCAGCCAGGGGGCCCGACAGGGGAGCTCAGATACGCAGTATTTT.